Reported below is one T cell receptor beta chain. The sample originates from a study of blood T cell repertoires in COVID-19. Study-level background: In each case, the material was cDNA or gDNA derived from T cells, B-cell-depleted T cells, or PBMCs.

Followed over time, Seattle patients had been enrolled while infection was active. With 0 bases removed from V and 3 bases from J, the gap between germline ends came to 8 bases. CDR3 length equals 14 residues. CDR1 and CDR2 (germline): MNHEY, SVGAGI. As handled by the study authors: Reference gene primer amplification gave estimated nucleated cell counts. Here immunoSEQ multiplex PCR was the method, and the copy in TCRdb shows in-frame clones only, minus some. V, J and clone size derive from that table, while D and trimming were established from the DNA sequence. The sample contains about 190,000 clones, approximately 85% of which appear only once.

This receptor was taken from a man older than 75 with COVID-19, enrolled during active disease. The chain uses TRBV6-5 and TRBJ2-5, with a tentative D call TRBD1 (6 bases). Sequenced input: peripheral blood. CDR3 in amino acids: CASSYSNREETQYF. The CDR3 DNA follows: TGTGCCAGCAGTTACTCGAACAGGGAAGAGACCCAGTACTTC.